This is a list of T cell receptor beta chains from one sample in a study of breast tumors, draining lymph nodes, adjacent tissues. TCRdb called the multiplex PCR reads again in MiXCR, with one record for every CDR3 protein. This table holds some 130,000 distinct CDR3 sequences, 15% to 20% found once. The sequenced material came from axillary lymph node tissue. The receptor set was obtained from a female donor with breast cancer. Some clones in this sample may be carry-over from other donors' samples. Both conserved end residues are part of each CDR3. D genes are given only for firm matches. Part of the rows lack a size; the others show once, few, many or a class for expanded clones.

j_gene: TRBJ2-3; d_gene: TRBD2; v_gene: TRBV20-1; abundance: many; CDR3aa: CSARPSAGGQVDTQYF; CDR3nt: TGCAGTGCTAGACCCTCAGCGGGGGGGCAGGTAGATACGCAGTATTTT
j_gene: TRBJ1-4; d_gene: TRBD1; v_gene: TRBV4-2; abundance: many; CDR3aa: CASSQESTGGNEKLFF; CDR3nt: TGTGCCAGCAGCCAAGAGTCCACAGGGGGCAATGAAAAACTGTTTTTT
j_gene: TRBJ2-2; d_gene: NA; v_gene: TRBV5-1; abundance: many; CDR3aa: CASSLGGLGTGELFF; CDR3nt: TGCGCCAGCAGCTTGGGGGGGCTTGGCACCGGGGAGCTGTTTTTT
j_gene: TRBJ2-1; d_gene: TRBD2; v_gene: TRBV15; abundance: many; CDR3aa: CATRGTSGGNEQFF; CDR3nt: TGTGCCACCAGGGGGACTAGCGGGGGTAATGAGCAGTTCTTC
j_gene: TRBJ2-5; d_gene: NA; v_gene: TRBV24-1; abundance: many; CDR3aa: CATSDPQETQYF; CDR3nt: TGTGCCACCAGTGATCCACAAGAGACCCAGTACTTC
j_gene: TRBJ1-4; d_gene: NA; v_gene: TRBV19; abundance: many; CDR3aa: CASRKLQSLNEKLFF; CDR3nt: TGTGCCAGTCGAAAATTACAGTCACTTAATGAAAAACTGTTTTTT
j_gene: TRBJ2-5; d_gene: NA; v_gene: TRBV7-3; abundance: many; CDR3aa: CASSLTSQGLQTQYF; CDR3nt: TGTGCCAGCAGCTTAACAAGCCAGGGACTTCAGACCCAGTACTTC
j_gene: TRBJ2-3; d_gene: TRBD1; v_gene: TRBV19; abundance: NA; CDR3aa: CASSIGTGSSTDTQYF; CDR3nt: TGTGCCAGTAGTATCGGGACAGGGTCTAGCACAGATACGCAGTATTTT
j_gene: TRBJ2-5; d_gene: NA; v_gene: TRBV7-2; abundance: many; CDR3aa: CASSQLPRETQYF; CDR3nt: TGTGCCAGCAGCCAACTCCCCCGGGAGACCCAGTACTTC
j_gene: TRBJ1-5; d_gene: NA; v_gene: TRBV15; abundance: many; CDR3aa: CATSRDPAGNQPQHF; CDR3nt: TGTGCCACCAGCAGAGACCCCGCAGGGAATCAGCCCCAGCATTTT
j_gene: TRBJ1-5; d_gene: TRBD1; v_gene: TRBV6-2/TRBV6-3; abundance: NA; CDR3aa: CASSSRDSGPNQPQHF; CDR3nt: TGTGCCAGCAGTTCCCGGGACAGCGGCCCCAATCAGCCCCAGCATTTT
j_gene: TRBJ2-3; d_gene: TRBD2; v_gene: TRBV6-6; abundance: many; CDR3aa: CASSRRGGNTDTQYF; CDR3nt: TGTGCCAGCAGTCGTCGCGGGGGGAACACAGATACGCAGTATTTT
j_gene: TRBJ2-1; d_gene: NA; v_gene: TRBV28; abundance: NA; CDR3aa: CASGEGGYNEQFF; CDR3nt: TGTGCCAGCGGTGAAGGGGGGTACAATGAGCAGTTCTTC
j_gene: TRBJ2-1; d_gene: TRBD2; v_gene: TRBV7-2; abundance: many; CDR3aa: CASSGATRTSGRANNEQFF; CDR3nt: TGTGCCAGCAGCGGAGCGACTAGGACTAGCGGGAGGGCTAACAATGAGCAGTTCTTC
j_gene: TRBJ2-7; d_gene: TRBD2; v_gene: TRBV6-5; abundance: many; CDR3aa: CASRDSSGGAYEQYF; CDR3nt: TGTGCCAGCAGGGACAGTAGCGGGGGGGCCTACGAGCAGTACTTC
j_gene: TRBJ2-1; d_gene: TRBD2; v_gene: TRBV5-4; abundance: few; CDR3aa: CASSLKAGFPLNNEQFF; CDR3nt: TGTGCCAGCAGCCTGAAAGCGGGATTCCCCTTGAACAATGAGCAGTTCTTC
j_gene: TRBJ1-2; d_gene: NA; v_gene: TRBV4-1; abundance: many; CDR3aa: CASSQDNGVNYGYTF; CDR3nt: TGCGCCAGCAGCCAAGACAACGGCGTTAACTATGGCTACACCTTC
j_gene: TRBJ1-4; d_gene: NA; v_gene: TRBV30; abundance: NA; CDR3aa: CAWSGGPREKLFF; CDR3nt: TGTGCCTGGAGTGGGGGGCCGAGGGAAAAACTGTTTTTT
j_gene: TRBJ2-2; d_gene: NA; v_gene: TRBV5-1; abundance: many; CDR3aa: CASSLLRGGGELFF; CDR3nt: TGCGCCAGCAGCTTGCTCCGTGGGGGCGGGGAGCTGTTTTTT
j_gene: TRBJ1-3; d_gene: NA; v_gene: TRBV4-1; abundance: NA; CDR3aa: CASSRLNWQGAGNTIYF; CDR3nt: TGCGCCAGCAGCCGACTTAATTGGCAGGGTGCTGGAAACACCATATATTTT
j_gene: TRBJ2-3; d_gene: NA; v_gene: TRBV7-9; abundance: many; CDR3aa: CASLSGTDNSDTQYF; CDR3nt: TGTGCCAGCTTGTCGGGGACGGACAATTCAGATACGCAGTATTTT
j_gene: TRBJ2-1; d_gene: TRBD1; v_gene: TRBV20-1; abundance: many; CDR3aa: CSAKTGIGNEQFF; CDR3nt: TGCAGTGCCAAGACAGGGATTGGGAATGAGCAGTTCTTC
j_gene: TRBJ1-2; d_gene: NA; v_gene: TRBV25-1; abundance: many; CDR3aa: CASSEYRQGASDGYTF; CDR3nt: TGTGCCAGCAGTGAATACAGGCAGGGAGCCTCGGATGGCTACACCTTC
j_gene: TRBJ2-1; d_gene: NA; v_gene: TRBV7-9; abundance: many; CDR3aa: CASSSLDSDADEQFF; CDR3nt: TGTGCCAGCAGCTCCCTGGACTCTGACGCAGATGAGCAGTTCTTC
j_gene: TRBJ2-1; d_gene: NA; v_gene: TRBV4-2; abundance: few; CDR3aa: CASSQDQGGPAGLDYEQFF; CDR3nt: TGTGCCAGCAGCCAAGATCAGGGGGGGCCAGCGGGCTTAGATTATGAGCAGTTCTTC
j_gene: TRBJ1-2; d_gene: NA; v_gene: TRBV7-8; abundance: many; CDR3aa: CASTLGVNYGYTF; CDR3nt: TGTGCCAGCACCCTGGGAGTTAACTATGGCTACACCTTC
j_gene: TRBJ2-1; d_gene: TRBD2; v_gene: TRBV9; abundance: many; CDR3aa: CASSALAGVSYEQFF; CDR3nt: TGTGCCAGCAGCGCGTTAGCGGGAGTTTCCTATGAGCAGTTCTTC
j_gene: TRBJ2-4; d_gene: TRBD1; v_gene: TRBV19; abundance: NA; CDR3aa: CASSYTGQGNIQYF; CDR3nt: TGTGCCAGTAGTTATACCGGACAGGGGAACATTCAGTACTTC
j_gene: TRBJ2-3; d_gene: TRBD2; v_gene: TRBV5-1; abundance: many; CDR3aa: CASSSGLAGSDTDTQYF; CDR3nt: TGCGCCAGCAGCTCGGGACTAGCGGGAAGTGACACAGATACGCAGTATTTT
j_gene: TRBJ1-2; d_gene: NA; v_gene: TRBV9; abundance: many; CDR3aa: CASSGRQEGNYGYTF; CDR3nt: TGTGCCAGCAGCGGAAGACAGGAGGGAAACTATGGCTACACCTTC
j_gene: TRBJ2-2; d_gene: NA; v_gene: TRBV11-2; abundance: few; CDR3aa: CASSLEYRDGGELFF; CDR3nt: TGTGCCAGCAGCTTAGAGTACAGGGATGGGGGGGAGCTGTTTTTT
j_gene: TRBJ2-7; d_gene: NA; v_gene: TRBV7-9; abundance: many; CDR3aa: CASSLDQTESYEQYF; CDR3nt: TGTGCCAGCAGCTTAGATCAGACAGAATCCTACGAGCAGTACTTC
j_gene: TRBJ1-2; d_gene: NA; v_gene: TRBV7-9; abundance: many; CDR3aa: CASSLAIPGAYGYTF; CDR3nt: TGTGCCAGCAGCTTGGCAATCCCCGGGGCCTATGGCTACACCTTC
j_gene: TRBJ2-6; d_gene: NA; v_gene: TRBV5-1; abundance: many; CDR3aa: CASSSSGRLSGANVLTF; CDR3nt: TGCGCCAGCAGCTCGTCCGGCAGACTGTCTGGGGCCAACGTCCTGACTTTC
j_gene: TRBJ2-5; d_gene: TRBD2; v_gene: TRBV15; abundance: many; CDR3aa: CATRGLAGGGETQYF; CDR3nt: TGTGCCACCAGGGGACTAGCGGGAGGGGGGGAGACCCAGTACTTC
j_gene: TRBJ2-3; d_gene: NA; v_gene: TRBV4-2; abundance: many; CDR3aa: CASSQDTSGSTDTQYF; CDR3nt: TGTGCCAGCAGCCAAGATACCAGCGGGAGCACAGATACGCAGTATTTT
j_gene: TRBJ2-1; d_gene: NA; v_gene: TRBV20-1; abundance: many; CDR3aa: CSAGFRGDEQFF; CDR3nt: TGCAGTGCTGGATTTAGGGGAGATGAGCAGTTCTTC
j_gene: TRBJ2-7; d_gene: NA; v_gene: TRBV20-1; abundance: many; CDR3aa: CSAEGGAYEQYF; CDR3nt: TGCAGTGCTGAGGGGGGGGCGTACGAGCAGTACTTC
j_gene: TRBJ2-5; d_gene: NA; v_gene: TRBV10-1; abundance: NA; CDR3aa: CASSTGEAQYF; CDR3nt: TGCGCCAGCAGTACCGGTGAGGCCCAGTACTTC
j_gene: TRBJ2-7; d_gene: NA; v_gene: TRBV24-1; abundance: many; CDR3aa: CATSDSGRASPYEQYF; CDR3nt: TGTGCCACCAGTGATTCTGGCAGGGCCTCTCCCTACGAGCAGTACTTC
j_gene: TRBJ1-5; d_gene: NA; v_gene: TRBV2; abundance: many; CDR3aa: CASSKGSGNQPQHF; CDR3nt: TGTGCCAGCAGTAAGGGGTCGGGCAATCAGCCCCAGCATTTT
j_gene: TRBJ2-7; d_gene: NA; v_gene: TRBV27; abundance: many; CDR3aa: CASRTASPRLYF; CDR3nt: TGTGCCAGCAGAACCGCCAGCCCTCGGTTGTACTTC
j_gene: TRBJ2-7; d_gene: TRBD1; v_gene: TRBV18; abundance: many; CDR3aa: CASSSTGVEQYF; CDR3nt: TGTGCCAGCTCATCGACAGGGGTCGAGCAGTACTTC
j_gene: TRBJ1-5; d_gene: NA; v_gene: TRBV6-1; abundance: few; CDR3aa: CASADASLSNQPQHF; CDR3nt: TGTGCCAGCGCTGATGCCAGCTTGAGCAATCAGCCCCAGCATTTT
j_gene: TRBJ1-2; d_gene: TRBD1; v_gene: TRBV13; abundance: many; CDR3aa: CASSTPGTGGGGYTF; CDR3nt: TGTGCCAGCAGCACCCCCGGGACAGGGGGCGGTGGCTACACCTTC
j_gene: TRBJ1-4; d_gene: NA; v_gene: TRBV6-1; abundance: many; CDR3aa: CASKVGPLNEKLFF; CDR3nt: TGTGCCAGCAAAGTAGGCCCACTCAATGAAAAACTGTTTTTT
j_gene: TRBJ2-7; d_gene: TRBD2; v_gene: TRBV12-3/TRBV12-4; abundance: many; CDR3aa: CASSLGTSGMSYEQYF; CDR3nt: TGTGCCAGCAGTTTAGGGACTAGCGGGATGAGCTACGAGCAGTACTTC
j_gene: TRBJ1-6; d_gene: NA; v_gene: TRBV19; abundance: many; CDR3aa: CASSMPGHINSPLHF; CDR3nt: TGTGCCAGTAGTATGCCGGGACATATCAATTCACCCCTCCACTTT
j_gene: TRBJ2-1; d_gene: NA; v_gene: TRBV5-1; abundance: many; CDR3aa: CASSVTVWPDNEQFF; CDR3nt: TGCGCCAGCAGCGTAACAGTTTGGCCAGACAATGAGCAGTTCTTC
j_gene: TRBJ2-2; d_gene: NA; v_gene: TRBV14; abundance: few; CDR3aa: CASSPRGGPNTGELFF; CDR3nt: TGTGCCAGCAGCCCCCGGGGTGGGCCGAACACCGGGGAGCTGTTTTTT
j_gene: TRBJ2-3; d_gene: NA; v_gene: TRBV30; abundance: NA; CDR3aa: CAWRGDLVDTQYF; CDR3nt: TGTGCCTGGAGGGGGGACTTGGTAGATACGCAGTATTTT
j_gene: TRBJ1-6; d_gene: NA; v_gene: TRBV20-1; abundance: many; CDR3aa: CSAREFASPLHF; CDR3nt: TGCAGTGCTAGAGAGTTTGCGTCACCCCTCCACTTT
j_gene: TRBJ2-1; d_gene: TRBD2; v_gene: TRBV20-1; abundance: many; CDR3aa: CSASEAGYEQFF; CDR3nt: TGCAGTGCTTCAGAAGCGGGGTATGAGCAGTTCTTC
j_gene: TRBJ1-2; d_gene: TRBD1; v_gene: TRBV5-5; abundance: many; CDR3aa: CASSEYRGIGYGYTF; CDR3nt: TGTGCCAGCAGCGAATACAGGGGGATTGGGTATGGCTACACCTTC
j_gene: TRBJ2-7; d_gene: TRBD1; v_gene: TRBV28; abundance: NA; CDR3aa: CASSLRRDRSYEQYF; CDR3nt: TGTGCCAGCAGTTTACGCCGGGACAGGAGCTACGAGCAGTACTTC
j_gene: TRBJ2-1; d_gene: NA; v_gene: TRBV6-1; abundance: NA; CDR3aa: CASSIKSSYNEQFF; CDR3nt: TGTGCCAGCAGTATAAAAAGCTCCTACAATGAGCAGTTCTTC
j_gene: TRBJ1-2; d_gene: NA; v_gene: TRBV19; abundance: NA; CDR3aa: CASDQNPGRGRYTF; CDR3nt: TGTGCCAGTGACCAAAACCCGGGCCGGGGACGCTACACCTTC
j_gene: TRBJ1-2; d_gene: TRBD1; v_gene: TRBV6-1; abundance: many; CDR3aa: CASLGQGRGYTF; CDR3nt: TGTGCCAGCTTGGGACAGGGGAGAGGCTACACCTTC
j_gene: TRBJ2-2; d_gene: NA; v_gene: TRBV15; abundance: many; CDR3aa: CATHLGASSTGELFF; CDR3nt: TGTGCCACGCACCTAGGAGCCTCCTCGACCGGGGAGCTGTTTTTT
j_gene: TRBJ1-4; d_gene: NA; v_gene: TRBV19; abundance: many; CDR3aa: CASSIDLAPTFEGKLFF; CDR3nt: TGTGCCAGTAGTATAGATCTTGCCCCGACATTTGAGGGAAAACTGTTTTTT